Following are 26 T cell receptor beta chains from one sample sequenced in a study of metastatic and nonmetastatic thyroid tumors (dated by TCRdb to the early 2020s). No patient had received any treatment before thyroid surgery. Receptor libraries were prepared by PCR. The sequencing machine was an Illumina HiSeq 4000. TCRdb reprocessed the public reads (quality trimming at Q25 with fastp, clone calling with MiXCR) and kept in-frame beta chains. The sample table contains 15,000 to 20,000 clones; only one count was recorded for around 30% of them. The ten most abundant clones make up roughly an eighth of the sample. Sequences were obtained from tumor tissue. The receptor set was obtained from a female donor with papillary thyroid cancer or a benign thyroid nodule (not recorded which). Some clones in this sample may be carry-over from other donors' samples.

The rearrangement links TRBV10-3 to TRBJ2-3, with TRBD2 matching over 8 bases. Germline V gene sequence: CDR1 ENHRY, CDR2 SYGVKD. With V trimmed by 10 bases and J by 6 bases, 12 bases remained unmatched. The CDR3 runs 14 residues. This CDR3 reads CASRTSWRGDTQYF. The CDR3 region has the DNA TGTGCCAGCAGGACTAGCTGGAGGGGGGATACGCAGTATTTT.

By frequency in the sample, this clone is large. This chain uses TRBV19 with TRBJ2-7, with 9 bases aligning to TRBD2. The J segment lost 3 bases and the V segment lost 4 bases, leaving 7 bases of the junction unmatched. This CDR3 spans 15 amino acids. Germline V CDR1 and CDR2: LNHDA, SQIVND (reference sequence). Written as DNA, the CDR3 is TGTGCCAGTAGTACCCTAGGCGGGGGGGTCTACGAGCAGTACTTC. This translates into CASSTLGGGVYEQYF.

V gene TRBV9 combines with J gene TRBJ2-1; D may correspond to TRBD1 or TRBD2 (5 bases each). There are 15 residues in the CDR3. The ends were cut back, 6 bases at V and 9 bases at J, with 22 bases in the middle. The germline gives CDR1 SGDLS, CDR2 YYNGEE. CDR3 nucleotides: TGTGCCAGCAATACCGGGACCGCCGCCATCGGTGAGCAGTTCTTC. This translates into CASNTGTAAIGEQFF. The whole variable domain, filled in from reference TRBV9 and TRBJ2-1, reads DSGVTQTPKHLITATGQRVTLRCSPRSGDLSVYWYQQSLDQGLQFLIQYYNGEERAKGNILERFSAQQFPDLHSELNLSSLELGDSALYFCASNTGTAAIGEQFFGPGTRLTVL.

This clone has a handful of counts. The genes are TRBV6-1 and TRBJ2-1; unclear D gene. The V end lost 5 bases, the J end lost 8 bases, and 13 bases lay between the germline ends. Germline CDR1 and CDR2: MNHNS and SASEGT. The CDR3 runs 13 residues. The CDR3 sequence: CASSPPRVDEQFF. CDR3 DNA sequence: TGTGCCAGCAGTCCCCCCCGGGTTGATGAGCAGTTCTTC.

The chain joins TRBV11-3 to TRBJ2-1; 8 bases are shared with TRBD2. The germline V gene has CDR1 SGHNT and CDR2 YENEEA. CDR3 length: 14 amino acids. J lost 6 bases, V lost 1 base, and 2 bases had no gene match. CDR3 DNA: TGTGCCAGCAGCTTAGCAGCGGGAGTCAATGAGCAGTTCTTC. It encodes CASSLAAGVNEQFF.

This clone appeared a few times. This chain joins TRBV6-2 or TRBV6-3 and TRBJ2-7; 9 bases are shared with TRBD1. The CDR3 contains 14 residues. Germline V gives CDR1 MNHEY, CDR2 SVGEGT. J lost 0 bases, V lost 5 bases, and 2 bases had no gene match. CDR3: CASSAQGASYEQYF. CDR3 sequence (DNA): TGTGCCAGCAGTGCACAGGGGGCCTCCTACGAGCAGTACTTC.

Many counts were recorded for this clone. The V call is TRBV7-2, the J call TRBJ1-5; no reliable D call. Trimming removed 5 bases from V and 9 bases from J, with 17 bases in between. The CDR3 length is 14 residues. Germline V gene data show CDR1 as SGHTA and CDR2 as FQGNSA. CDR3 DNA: TGTGCCAGCAGCCCAGTCCCCGGAACCTCGCCCCAGCATTTT. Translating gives CASSPVPGTSPQHF.

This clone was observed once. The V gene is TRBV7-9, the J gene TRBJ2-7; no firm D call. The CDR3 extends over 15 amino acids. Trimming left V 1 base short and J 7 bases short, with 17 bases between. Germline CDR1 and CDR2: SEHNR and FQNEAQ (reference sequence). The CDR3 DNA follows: TGTGCCAGCAGCTTAGAGGCTTCCCCATCCTTTGAGCAGTACTTC. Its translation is CASSLEASPSFEQYF.

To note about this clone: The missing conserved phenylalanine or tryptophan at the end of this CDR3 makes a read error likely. CDR3 DNA sequence: TGTGCCAGCACCTCTCTGGGGCGGGGTGCCTGGAATGAGCAGTTCCTC. This translates into CASTSLGRGAWNEQFL. The chain uses TRBV28 and TRBJ2-1; D is perhaps TRBD2 (6 bases). Germline values: CDR1 MDHEN, CDR2 SYDVKM. The CDR3 loop spans 16 amino acids. Between the trimmed V and J ends, which lost 7 bases and 7 bases, there was a span of 23 bases.

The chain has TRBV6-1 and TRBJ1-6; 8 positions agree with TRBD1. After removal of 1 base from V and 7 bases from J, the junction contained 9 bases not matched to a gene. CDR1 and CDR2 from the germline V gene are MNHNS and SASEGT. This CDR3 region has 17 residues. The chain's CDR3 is CASSEVGQGAWNSPLHF. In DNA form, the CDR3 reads TGTGCCAGCAGTGAAGTAGGCCAGGGGGCTTGGAATTCACCCCTCCACTTT.

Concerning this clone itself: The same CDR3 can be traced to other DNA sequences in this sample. The CDR3 loop reads CSASLSVSYNEQFF. The DNA of the CDR3 is TGCAGTGCTAGTTTGTCGGTGTCCTACAATGAGCAGTTCTTC. The genes are TRBV20-1 and TRBJ2-1; D is unresolved. V was shortened by 3 bases and J by 1 base, with 10 bases between the two germline ends. The CDR3 totals 14 residues. Germline lookup yields CDR1 DFQATT and CDR2 SNEGSKA (reference sequence).

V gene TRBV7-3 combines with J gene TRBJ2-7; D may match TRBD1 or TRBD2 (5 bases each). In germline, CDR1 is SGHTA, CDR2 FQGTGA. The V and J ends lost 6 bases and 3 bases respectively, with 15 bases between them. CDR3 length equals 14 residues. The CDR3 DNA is TGTGCCAGCAGTCAATATGGGGGAAACTACGAGCAGTACTTC. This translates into CASSQYGGNYEQYF.

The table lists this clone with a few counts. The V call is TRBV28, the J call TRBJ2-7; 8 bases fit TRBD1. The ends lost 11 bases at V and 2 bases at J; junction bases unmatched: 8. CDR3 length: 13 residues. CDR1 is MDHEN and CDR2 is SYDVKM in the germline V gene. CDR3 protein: CALGGQGPYEQYF. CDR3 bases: TGTGCCCTCGGAGGACAGGGTCCCTACGAGCAGTACTTC.

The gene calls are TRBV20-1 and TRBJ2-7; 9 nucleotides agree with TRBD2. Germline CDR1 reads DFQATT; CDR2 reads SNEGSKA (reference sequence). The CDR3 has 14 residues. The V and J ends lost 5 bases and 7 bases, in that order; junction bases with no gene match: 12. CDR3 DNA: TGCAGTGCTTCCTTTAGCGGGGGTTCGGTGGAGCAGTACTTC. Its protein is CSASFSGGSVEQYF.

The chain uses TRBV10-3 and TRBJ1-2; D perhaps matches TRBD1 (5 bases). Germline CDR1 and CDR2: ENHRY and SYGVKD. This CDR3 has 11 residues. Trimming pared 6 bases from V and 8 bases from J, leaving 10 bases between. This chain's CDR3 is CAIRQVHGYTF. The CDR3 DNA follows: TGTGCCATCAGACAGGTCCACGGCTACACCTTC.

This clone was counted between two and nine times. CDR3 DNA: TGTGCCAGCAGTTCCCGGGACCCTAATCAGCCCCAGCATTTT. It encodes CASSSRDPNQPQHF. The rearrangement joins TRBV6-2 or TRBV6-3 to TRBJ1-5; perhaps TRBD1 as D (5 bases). Looked up from germline, CDR1 is MNHEY and CDR2 is SVGEGT. Trimming pared 4 bases from V and 4 bases from J, leaving 11 bases between. The CDR3 extends over 14 amino acids.

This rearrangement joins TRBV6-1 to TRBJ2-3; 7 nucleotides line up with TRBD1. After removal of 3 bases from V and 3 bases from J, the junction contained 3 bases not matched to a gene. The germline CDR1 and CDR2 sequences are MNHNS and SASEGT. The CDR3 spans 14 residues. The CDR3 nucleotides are TGTGCCAGCAGTGACACAGGGGTAACAGATACGCAGTATTTT. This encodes CASSDTGVTDTQYF.

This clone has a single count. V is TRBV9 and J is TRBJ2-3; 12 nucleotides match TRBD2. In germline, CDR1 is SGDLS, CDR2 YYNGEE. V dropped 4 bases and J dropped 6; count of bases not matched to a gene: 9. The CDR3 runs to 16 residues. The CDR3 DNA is TGTGCCAGCAGCCCACCTAGCGGGGGGGCCGGGGATACGCAGTATTTT. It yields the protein CASSPPSGGAGDTQYF.

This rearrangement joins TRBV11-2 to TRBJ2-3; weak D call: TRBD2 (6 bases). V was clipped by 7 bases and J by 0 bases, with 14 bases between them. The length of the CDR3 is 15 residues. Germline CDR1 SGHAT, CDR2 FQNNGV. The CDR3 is CASNSDGGSTDTQYF. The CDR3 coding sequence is TGTGCCAGCAACTCAGACGGGGGAAGCACAGATACGCAGTATTTT.

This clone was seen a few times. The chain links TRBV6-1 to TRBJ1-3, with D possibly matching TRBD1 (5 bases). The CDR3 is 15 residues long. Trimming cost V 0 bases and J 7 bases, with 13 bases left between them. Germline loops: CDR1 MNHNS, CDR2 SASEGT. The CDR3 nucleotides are TGTGCCAGCAGTGAAGCGGGGACTGGCGGTAACACCATATATTTT. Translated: CASSEAGTGGNTIYF.

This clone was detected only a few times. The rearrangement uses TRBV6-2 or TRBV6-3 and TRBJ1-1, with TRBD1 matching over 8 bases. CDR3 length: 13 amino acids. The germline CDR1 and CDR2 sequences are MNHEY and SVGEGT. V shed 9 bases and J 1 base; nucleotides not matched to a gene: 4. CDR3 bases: TGTGCCAGTTTACAGGGGGAGAACACTGAAGCTTTCTTT. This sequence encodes CASLQGENTEAFF.

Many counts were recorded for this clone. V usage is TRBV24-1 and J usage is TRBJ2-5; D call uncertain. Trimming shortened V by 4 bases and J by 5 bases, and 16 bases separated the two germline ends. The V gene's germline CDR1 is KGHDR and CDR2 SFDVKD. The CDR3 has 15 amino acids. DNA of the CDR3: TGTGCCACCAGTGACCGGAGAGAAGGTAGCGAGACCCAGTACTTC. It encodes CATSDRREGSETQYF.

CDR3 loop: CASSYSGGSGRNEAFF. CDR3 nucleotide sequence: TGTGCCAGCAGTTACTCGGGAGGGAGCGGGAGGAATGAAGCTTTCTTT. V is TRBV6-2 or TRBV6-3 and J is TRBJ1-1; D gene uncertain. Trimming left V 0 bases short and J 7 bases short, with 18 bases between. The CDR3 length is 16 residues. Germline CDR1 is MNHEY and CDR2 is SVGEGT.

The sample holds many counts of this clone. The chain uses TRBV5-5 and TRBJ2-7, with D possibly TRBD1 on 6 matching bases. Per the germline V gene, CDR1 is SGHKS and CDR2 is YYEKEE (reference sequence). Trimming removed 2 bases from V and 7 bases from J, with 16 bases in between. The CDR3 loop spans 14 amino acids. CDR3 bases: TGTGCCAGCAGCTTCGGACAGCCTGTACGGGAGCAGTACTTC. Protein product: CASSFGQPVREQYF.

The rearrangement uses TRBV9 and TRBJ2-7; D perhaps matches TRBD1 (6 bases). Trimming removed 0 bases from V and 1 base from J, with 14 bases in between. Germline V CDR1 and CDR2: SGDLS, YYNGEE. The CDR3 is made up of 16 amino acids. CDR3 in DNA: TGTGCCAGCAGCGTAGGACATATAGGGGGTTCCTACGAGCAGTACTTC. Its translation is CASSVGHIGGSYEQYF.

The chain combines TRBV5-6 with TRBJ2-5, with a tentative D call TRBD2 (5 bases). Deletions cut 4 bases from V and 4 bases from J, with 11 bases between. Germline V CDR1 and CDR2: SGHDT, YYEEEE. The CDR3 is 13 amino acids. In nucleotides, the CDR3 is TGTGCCAGCAGCCGTCTAGCAGGAGAGACCCAGTACTTC. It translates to CASSRLAGETQYF.